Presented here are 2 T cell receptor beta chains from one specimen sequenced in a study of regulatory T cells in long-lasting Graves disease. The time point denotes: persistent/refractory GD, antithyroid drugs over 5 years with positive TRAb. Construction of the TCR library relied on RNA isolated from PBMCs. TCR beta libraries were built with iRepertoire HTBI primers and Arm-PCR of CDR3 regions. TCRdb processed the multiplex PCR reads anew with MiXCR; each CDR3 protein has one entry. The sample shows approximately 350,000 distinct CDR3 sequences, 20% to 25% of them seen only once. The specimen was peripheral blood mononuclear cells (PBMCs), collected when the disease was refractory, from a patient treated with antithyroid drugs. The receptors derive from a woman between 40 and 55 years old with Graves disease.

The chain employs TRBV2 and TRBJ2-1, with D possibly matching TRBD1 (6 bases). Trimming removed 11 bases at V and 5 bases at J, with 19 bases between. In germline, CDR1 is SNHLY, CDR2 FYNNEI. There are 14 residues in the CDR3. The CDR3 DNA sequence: TGTGCCTCCGAGGGGGACCGGACCAACAATGAGCAGTTCTTC. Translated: CASEGDRTNNEQFF.

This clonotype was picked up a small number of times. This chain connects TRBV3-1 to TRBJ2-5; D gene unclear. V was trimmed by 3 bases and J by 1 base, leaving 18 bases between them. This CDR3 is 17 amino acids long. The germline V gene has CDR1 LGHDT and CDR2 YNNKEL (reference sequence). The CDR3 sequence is CASSHSIPRKSQETQYF. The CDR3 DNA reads TGTGCCAGCAGCCATTCGATTCCCCGGAAAAGCCAAGAGACCCAGTACTTC.